The next 18 T cell receptor beta chains were all read from a single sample in a study of T cell responses to AZD1222 COVID-19 vaccine. Data came from immunoSEQ multiplex PCR; TCRdb stores just in-frame clones and leaves some out. Found here are 70,000 to 95,000 clones, 85% to 90% of them singletons; the top ten hold around 5%. Sequenced here: peripheral blood, sampled 28 days after the second AZD1222 dose. Receptors originate from an adult who received the AZD1222 COVID-19 vaccine.

V and J are TRBV3-1 (or the pseudogene TRBV3-2) and TRBJ2-7, with D hard to call. Germline V gene lookup returns CDR1 LGHDT and CDR2 YNNKEL (reference sequence). Trimming pared 1 base from V and 0 bases from J, leaving 10 bases between. CDR3 length: 15 residues. CDR3 DNA: TGTGCCAGCAGCCAAGTTGTCAGTCTCTCCTACGAGCAGTACTTC. Its protein product is CASSQVVSLSYEQYF.

The genes are TRBV2 and TRBJ1-4; maybe TRBD1 (5 bases). Germline CDR1 reads SNHLY; CDR2 reads FYNNEI. This CDR3 spans 15 amino acids. Trimming removed 4 bases at V and 3 bases at J, with 12 bases between. CDR3 protein: CASSVMGLANEKLFF. The CDR3 DNA reads as TGTGCCAGCAGTGTAATGGGGCTTGCTAATGAAAAACTGTTTTTT.

This chain links TRBV11-2 with TRBJ1-4; TRBD1 agrees at 8 bases. V lost 5 bases, J lost 5 bases, and 7 bases stayed unmatched. Germline-derived CDR1 and CDR2 are SGHAT and FQNNGV. There are 15 residues in the CDR3. CDR3 coding DNA: TGTGCCAGCAGCACACGGACAGGGCCAAATGAAAAACTGTTTTTT. This sequence encodes CASSTRTGPNEKLFF.

The V gene is TRBV7-9, the J gene TRBJ2-1; the match to TRBD2 covers 14 bases. The junction had 9 bases not matched to a gene; V was cut back by 4 bases and J by 7 bases. Germline V gene data show CDR1 as SEHNR and CDR2 as FQNEAQ (reference sequence). CDR3 size: 17 residues. CDR3 coding DNA: TGTGCCAGCAGCTCCCTCCAGGGACTAGCGGGGGTTAATGAGCAGTTCTTC. Translating it yields CASSSLQGLAGVNEQFF. Full variable domain (rest looked up from reference TRBV7-9 and TRBJ2-1): DTGVSQNPRHKITKRGQNVTFRCDPISEHNRLYWYRQTLGQGPEFLTYFQNEAQLEKSRLLSDRFSAERPKGSFSTLEIQRTEQGDSAMYLCASSSLQGLAGVNEQFFGPGTRLTVL.

This clone was seen a single time. The rearrangement uses TRBV9 and TRBJ2-1; a possible D gene is TRBD1 (6 bases). V lost 4 bases and J lost 10, with 18 bases in between. This CDR3 is built from 14 residues. CDR1 is SGDLS, CDR2 YYNGEE, per germline. The CDR3 DNA is TGTGCCAGCAGCCCAAGGCCTGGGGGCGGGGAGCAGTTCTTC. It specifies CASSPRPGGGEQFF.

The rearrangement uses TRBV5-1 and TRBJ2-7, with 10 bases aligning to TRBD1. Germline assignment: CDR1 SGHRS and CDR2 YFSETQ. V trimming: 3 bases; J trimming: 5 bases; junction bases outside the gene matches: 5. CDR3 length equals 14 residues. The CDR3 DNA sequence: TGCGCCAGCAGCTGGGGGACAGGGGCGAACGAGCAGTACTTC. This codes for CASSWGTGANEQYF. Full variable domain (rest looked up from reference TRBV5-1 and TRBJ2-7): KAGVTQTPRYLIKTRGQQVTLSCSPISGHRSVSWYQQTPGQGLQFLFEYFSETQRNKGNFPGRFSGRQFSNSRSEMNVSTLELGDSALYLCASSWGTGANEQYFGPGTRLTVT.

This chain links TRBV7-8 with TRBJ2-3, with 7 nucleotides matching TRBD1. The CDR3 consists of 16 residues. Germline V gene sequence: CDR1 SGHVS, CDR2 FQNEAQ. Trimming removed 5 bases from V and 1 base from J; junction bases left unmatched: 9. The CDR3 DNA sequence: TGTGCCAGCAGCACACGGAAGGGGGCGGGCACAGATACGCAGTATTTT. As protein: CASSTRKGAGTDTQYF.

This chain connects TRBV19 to TRBJ1-1; 8 bases line up with TRBD1. Germline V gene sequence: CDR1 LNHDA, CDR2 SQIVND (reference sequence). CDR3 length: 16 amino acids. J was trimmed by 3 bases and V by 8 bases; bases with no gene match: 14. CDR3 nucleotides: TGTGCCAGTTCCCGTATGCCGGGACAGGCGGACACTGAAGCTTTCTTT. Amino acid sequence: CASSRMPGQADTEAFF.

The chain joins TRBV7-2 to TRBJ2-5; D is unresolved. CDR1 and CDR2 (germline): SGHTA, FQGNSA. V lost 2 bases to trimming and J lost 8 bases, with 9 bases between them. CDR3 length: 12 residues. The DNA for the CDR3 is TGTGCCAGCAGCTTACTAGTCGGCACCCAGTACTTC. Its translation is CASSLLVGTQYF.

This clone is a singleton in its sample. The chain links TRBV4-1 to TRBJ1-3; D ambiguous. V dropped 7 bases and J dropped 5 bases, with 15 bases sitting between them. This CDR3 region has 14 residues. The germline CDR1 and CDR2 sequences are MGHRA and YSYEKL. CDR3 bases: TGCGCCAGCAAGGAACAGTCTGGGCGAAACACCATATATTTT. It specifies CASKEQSGRNTIYF.

The V gene is TRBV9, the J gene TRBJ1-3; no definite D call. This CDR3 has 16 amino acids. Germline assignment: CDR1 SGDLS and CDR2 YYNGEE. V gave up 0 bases and J gave up 0 bases, with 10 bases separating them. DNA of the CDR3: TGTGCCAGCAGCGTAGCGGATACATTCTCTGGAAACACCATATATTTT. Translated: CASSVADTFSGNTIYF.

This clone has only a few counts. This chain uses TRBV19 with TRBJ1-4; 8 bases are a match to TRBD1. The CDR3 length is 13 residues. From germline, CDR1 is LNHDA and CDR2 SQIVND (reference sequence). V shed 7 bases and J 5 bases; nucleotides not matched to a gene: 3. CDR3 DNA: TGTGCCAGTAAGGACAGGGCGAATGAAAAACTGTTTTTT. It yields the protein CASKDRANEKLFF.

The chain joins TRBV6-5 to TRBJ1-1; possibly TRBD1 for D (6 bases). The CDR3 covers 15 residues. Germline loops: CDR1 MNHEY, CDR2 SVGAGI. Trimming took 7 bases from V and 0 from J, leaving 15 bases between them. CDR3 nucleotides: TGTGCCAGCACCACACAGGGAGCCCTGAACACTGAAGCTTTCTTT. Translated: CASTTQGALNTEAFF.

The chain uses TRBV30 and TRBJ1-2; D is possibly TRBD1 (6 bases). Looked up from germline, CDR1 is GTSNPN and CDR2 is SVGIG (reference sequence). CDR3 size: 13 residues. V dropped 3 bases and J dropped 7 bases, with 15 bases sitting between them. CDR3 sequence reads: CAWSGDYRVGYTF. In DNA form, the CDR3 reads TGTGCCTGGAGCGGGGATTACAGGGTTGGCTACACCTTC.

V is TRBV5-4 and J is TRBJ1-2; 9 nucleotides line up with TRBD1. Germline loops: CDR1 SGHNT, CDR2 YYREEE (reference sequence). V lost 4 bases to trimming and J lost 2 bases; unmatched junction nucleotides: 3. This CDR3 has 14 amino acids. CDR3: CASSGGTGNYGYTF. The CDR3 DNA reads as TGTGCCAGCAGCGGGGGGACAGGGAACTATGGCTACACCTTC.

The chain carries TRBV7-8 and TRBJ1-5; a weak D match, TRBD1 (5 bases). CDR1 and CDR2 from the germline V gene are SGHVS and FQNEAQ. The CDR3 is 14 amino acids. V dropped 2 bases and J dropped 3 bases, with 8 bases sitting between them. The CDR3 DNA reads TGTGCCAGCAGCTTAAGGGACTTCAATCAGCCCCAGCATTTT. This gives the protein CASSLRDFNQPQHF. The entire variable domain, with the rest obtained from reference TRBV7-8 and TRBJ1-5, is as follows: GAGVSQSPRYKVAKRGQDVALRCDPISGHVSLFWYQQALGQGPEFLTYFQNEAQLDKSGLPSDRFFAERPEGSVSTLKIQRTQQEDSAVYLCASSLRDFNQPQHFGDGTRLSIL.

The rearrangement uses TRBV7-9 and TRBJ1-2; 7 nucleotides match TRBD1. The V segment lost 5 bases and the J segment 8 bases; nucleotides outside the gene matches: 5. Per germline, CDR1 SEHNR and CDR2 FQNEAQ (reference sequence). This CDR3 spans 12 amino acids. The CDR3 region has the DNA TGTGCCAGCAGCCGGGACAGTCGAGGCTACACCTTC. Translated, it gives CASSRDSRGYTF.

For the CDR3, the DNA is TGCAGTGCTACGGACAGGGTCGGCTACACCTTC. Residues: CSATDRVGYTF. V usage is TRBV20-1 and J usage is TRBJ1-2; 8 positions match TRBD1. The germline gives CDR1 DFQATT, CDR2 SNEGSKA (reference sequence). V lost 4 bases to trimming and J lost 8 bases; unmatched junction nucleotides: 3. The CDR3 runs 11 residues.